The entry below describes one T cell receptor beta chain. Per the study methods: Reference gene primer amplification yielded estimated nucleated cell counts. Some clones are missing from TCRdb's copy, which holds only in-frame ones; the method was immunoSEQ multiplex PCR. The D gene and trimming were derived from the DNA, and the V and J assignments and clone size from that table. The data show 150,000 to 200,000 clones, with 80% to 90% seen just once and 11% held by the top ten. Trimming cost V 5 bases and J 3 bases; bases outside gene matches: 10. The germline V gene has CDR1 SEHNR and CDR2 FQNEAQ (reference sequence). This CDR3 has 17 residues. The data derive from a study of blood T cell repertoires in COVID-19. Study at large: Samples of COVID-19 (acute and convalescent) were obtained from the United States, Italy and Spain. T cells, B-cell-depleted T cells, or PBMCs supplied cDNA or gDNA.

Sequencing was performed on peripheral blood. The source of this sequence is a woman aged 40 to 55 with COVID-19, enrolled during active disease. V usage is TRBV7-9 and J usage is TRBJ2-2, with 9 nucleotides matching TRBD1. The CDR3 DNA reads TGTGCCAGCAGCGCGATAGGGACAGGGTGGCACACCGGGGAGCTGTTTTTT. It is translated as CASSAIGTGWHTGELFF.